These T cell receptor beta chains were read from a single sample in a study of OX40 agonist ivuxolimab in advanced cancers. The table came from immunoSEQ multiplex PCR; TCRdb's copy has only in-frame clones and leaves some out. Here the sample spans roughly 30,000 clones, less than 90% being singletons. Source: CD4+ or CD8+ T cells sorted from blood, taken in a trial of the OX40 agonist ivuxolimab. The source of these receptors is an adult with an advanced solid tumor such as melanoma, head and neck, liver or kidney cancer. Each CDR3 is given without its conserved first and last residue. Fields, in order: J gene, V gene, clone size, CDR3 protein. For some rows the clone size is stated as once, few or many, or as a class when expanded; others skip it.

J gene: TRBJ2-5
V gene: TRBV11-2
clone size: NA
CDR3 protein: ASTNRDTYQETQY

J gene: TRBJ1-1
V gene: TRBV7-8
clone size: medium-sized
CDR3 protein: ASSLWQNTEAF

J gene: TRBJ2-7
V gene: TRBV9
clone size: NA
CDR3 protein: ASSVRASGEQY

J gene: TRBJ2-3
V gene: TRBV7-8
clone size: NA
CDR3 protein: ASSWGLAGADTQY

J gene: TRBJ2-1
V gene: TRBV4-3
clone size: medium-sized
CDR3 protein: ASSQVATSGYNEQF

J gene: TRBJ2-7
V gene: TRBV11-3
clone size: NA
CDR3 protein: ASSSDSGSYEQY

J gene: TRBJ2-1
V gene: TRBV13
clone size: NA
CDR3 protein: ASSSELGTGKAEAYNEQF

J gene: TRBJ1-5
V gene: TRBV13
clone size: once
CDR3 protein: ASSPGRVEPQH

J gene: TRBJ1-2
V gene: TRBV5-5
clone size: medium-sized
CDR3 protein: ASSTHSGQGYYGYT

J gene: TRBJ2-3
V gene: TRBV4-3
clone size: NA
CDR3 protein: ASSQTSGTDTQY

J gene: TRBJ1-4
V gene: TRBV6-9
clone size: NA
CDR3 protein: ASSQQRANEKLF

J gene: TRBJ1-1
V gene: TRBV4-3
clone size: once
CDR3 protein: ASSPTGWNTEAF

J gene: TRBJ2-7
V gene: TRBV28
clone size: NA
CDR3 protein: ASSYGRSHSYEQY

J gene: TRBJ2-7
V gene: TRBV5-1
clone size: NA
CDR3 protein: ASSFGPGLAVREQY

J gene: TRBJ2-1
V gene: TRBV5-1
clone size: large
CDR3 protein: ASSWTGSEQF

J gene: TRBJ2-7
V gene: TRBV19
clone size: NA
CDR3 protein: ASSIAPSATYEQY